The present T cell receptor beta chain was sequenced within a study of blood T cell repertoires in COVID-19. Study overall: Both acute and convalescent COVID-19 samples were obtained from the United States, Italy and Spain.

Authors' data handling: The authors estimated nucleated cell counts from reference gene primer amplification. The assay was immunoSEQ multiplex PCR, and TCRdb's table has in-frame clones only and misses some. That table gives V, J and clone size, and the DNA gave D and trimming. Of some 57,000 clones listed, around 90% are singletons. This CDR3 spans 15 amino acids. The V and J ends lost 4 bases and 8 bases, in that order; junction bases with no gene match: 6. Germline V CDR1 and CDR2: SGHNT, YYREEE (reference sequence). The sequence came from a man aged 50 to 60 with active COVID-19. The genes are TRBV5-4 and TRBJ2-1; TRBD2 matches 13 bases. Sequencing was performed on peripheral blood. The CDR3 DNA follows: TGTGCCAGCAGCCGAACTAGCGGGGGGGCCTATGAGCAGTTCTTC. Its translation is CASSRTSGGAYEQFF.